The following is a TCR beta chain sequence with its context. There are 15 residues in the CDR3. Germline V gene data show CDR1 as SGDLS and CDR2 as YYNGEE. Trimming removed 0 bases at V and 0 bases at J, with 9 bases between. As processed by the authors: Reference gene primer amplification in the assay estimated nucleated cell counts. Only in-frame clones appear in the TCRdb table, and some are missing; sequencing was by immunoSEQ multiplex PCR. That table gives V, J and clone size, and the DNA gave D and trimming. The repertoire consists of under 200,000 clones, with roughly 85% occurring once and the leading ten covering 20% to 25%. The data are from a study of blood T cell repertoires in COVID-19. Across the whole study: Some COVID-19 samples were acute and others convalescent; all came from the United States, Italy and Spain. Nucleic acid was either cDNA or gDNA, and it came from T cells, B-cell-depleted T cells, or PBMCs.

Sequencing used peripheral blood. The TCR sequence derives from a man aged 55 to 70 with active or convalescent COVID-19. V gene TRBV9 combines with J gene TRBJ1-1; possibly TRBD1 for D (6 bases). The CDR3 here is CASSVGTEMNTEAFF. In nucleotides, the CDR3 is TGTGCCAGCAGCGTAGGGACAGAAATGAACACTGAAGCTTTCTTT.